Presented here are 21 T cell receptor beta chains from one specimen sequenced in a study of early T cells in non-severe SARS-CoV-2 infection. TCRdb ran MiXCR on the 5' RACE reads and lists one entry per CDR3 protein. The table shows some 64,000 distinct CDR3 sequences, with roughly 21% occurring only once. The sample consisted of whole blood, taken at baseline. The receptor source for this set is an adult who was a healthcare worker with PCR-confirmed SARS-CoV-2 infection or an uninfected control (not recorded which).

The chain couples TRBV18 to TRBJ1-5; the match to TRBD1 covers 7 bases. Germline V gene sequence: CDR1 KGHSH, CDR2 LQKENI. Trimming cost V 3 bases and J 4 bases; bases outside gene matches: 3. This CDR3 is built from 14 residues. The CDR3 loop is CASSPDRVNQPQHF. CDR3 bases: TGTGCCAGCTCACCCGACAGGGTTAATCAGCCCCAGCATTTT.

This clonotype showed up just a few times. The V and J genes are TRBV11-2 and TRBJ1-1; D is perhaps TRBD1 (5 bases). The germline V gene has CDR1 SGHAT and CDR2 FQNNGV. The V gene lost 5 bases and the J gene lost 4 bases, with 8 bases spanning the gap. The CDR3 totals 12 residues. The CDR3 DNA sequence: TGTGCCAGCAGCATGGGACGCACTGAAGCTTTCTTT. Translated, it gives CASSMGRTEAFF.

The V call is TRBV5-1, the J call TRBJ2-3; 11 nucleotides line up with TRBD2. This CDR3 has 14 residues. CDR1 is SGHRS and CDR2 is YFSETQ in the germline V gene. J gave up 5 bases and V 4 bases, and 3 bases lay outside the gene matches. The CDR3 loop reads CASSQLAGEDTQYF. The CDR3 DNA is TGCGCCAGCAGCCAACTAGCGGGGGAAGATACGCAGTATTTT.

This clonotype turned up a few times. The chain joins TRBV9 to TRBJ2-1, with D perhaps TRBD2 (6 bases). CDR3 length equals 14 residues. Between the trimmed V and J ends, which lost 0 bases and 4 bases, there was a span of 8 bases. The V gene's germline CDR1 is SGDLS and CDR2 YYNGEE. Here the CDR3 reads CASSVASDYNEQFF. CDR3 coding DNA: TGTGCCAGCAGCGTAGCTAGCGATTACAATGAGCAGTTCTTC.

The table lists this clonotype with many counts. The chain uses TRBV24-1 and TRBJ2-3; D remains ambiguous. This CDR3 comprises 14 residues. Germline CDR1 and CDR2: KGHDR and SFDVKD. The V gene lost 3 bases and the J gene lost 3 bases, with 9 bases spanning the gap. The DNA for the CDR3 is TGTGCCACCAGTGATGAGAAAATGACAGATACGCAGTATTTT. The encoded protein is CATSDEKMTDTQYF.

This clonotype has a handful of counts. V is TRBV11-3 and J is TRBJ2-2; D could derive from TRBD1 or TRBD2 (6 bases each). The germline V and J ends were trimmed by 5 bases and 6 bases, with 16 bases remaining between them. CDR3 size: 15 residues. Germline V gene lookup returns CDR1 SGHNT and CDR2 YENEEA. The CDR3, as DNA: TGTGCCAGCAGCCCAGGACTACCAGGGGCCGGGGAGCTGTTTTTT. As protein: CASSPGLPGAGELFF.

Here the CDR3 reads CASSLGPNAAAQSVETQYF. In DNA form, the CDR3 reads TGTGCCAGCAGCTTGGGCCCGAACGCGGCGGCTCAATCAGTGGAGACCCAGTACTTC. The rearrangement uses TRBV5-6 and TRBJ2-5; unclear D gene. Trimming took 0 bases from V and 5 from J, leaving 26 bases between them. The CDR3 extends over 19 amino acids. CDR1 and CDR2 (germline): SGHDT, YYEEEE.

This clonotype was seen a handful of times. This chain's CDR3 is CSARDNEQFF. CDR3 DNA sequence: TGCAGTGCTAGGGACAATGAGCAGTTCTTC. The gene calls are TRBV20-1 and TRBJ2-1; D not resolved. The V gene lost 3 bases and the J gene lost 5 bases, with 2 bases spanning the gap. Germline V gene data show CDR1 as DFQATT and CDR2 as SNEGSKA (reference sequence). The length of the CDR3 is 10 residues.

V gene TRBV12-3 or TRBV12-4 combines with J gene TRBJ1-2; D gene unclear. The CDR3 has 13 residues. The V and J ends lost 3 bases and 2 bases respectively, with 7 bases between them. CDR3 sequence: CASSFEVNYGYTF. The CDR3, as DNA: TGTGCCAGCAGTTTCGAGGTAAACTATGGCTACACCTTC.

V gene TRBV5-1 combines with J gene TRBJ2-2; TRBD1 agrees at 10 bases. V gave up 3 bases and J gave up 2 bases; unmatched junction bases: 4. This CDR3 is 16 amino acids long. Germline values: CDR1 SGHRS, CDR2 YFSETQ. In DNA, the CDR3 is TGCGCCAGCAGCTATGGGACAGGGGATAACACCGGGGAGCTGTTTTTT. Translated, it gives CASSYGTGDNTGELFF.

This clonotype has more than one count but fewer than ten. This sequence joins TRBV6-5 and TRBJ2-2, with D unclear. V was pared by 4 bases and J by 4 bases, with 7 bases between. Looked up from germline, CDR1 is MNHEY and CDR2 is SVGAGI. The CDR3 consists of 13 residues. Here the CDR3 reads CASSFDSTGELFF. The CDR3 DNA reads as TGTGCCAGCAGTTTCGATAGCACCGGGGAGCTGTTTTTT.

The table lists this clonotype with a few counts. The chain is built from TRBV2 and TRBJ2-7; TRBD1 is a possible D gene (6 bases). CDR3 length: 14 residues. Germline CDR1 is SNHLY and CDR2 is FYNNEI. V was shortened by 4 bases and J by 1 base, with 11 bases between the two germline ends. CDR3 in DNA: TGTGCCAGCAGTGTAGGGACATCTTCCTACGAGCAGTACTTC. Amino acids: CASSVGTSSYEQYF.

This clonotype was counted at least ten times. The rearrangement uses TRBV10-3 and TRBJ1-2; D gene ambiguous. The germline V and J ends were trimmed by 2 bases and 7 bases, with 14 bases remaining between them. Germline V gene data show CDR1 as ENHRY and CDR2 as SYGVKD. CDR3 length: 14 amino acids. In DNA, the CDR3 is TGTGCCATCAGTGAGCCCCAATCTGACTCTGGCTACACCTTC. It yields the protein CAISEPQSDSGYTF.

This clonotype was seen a few times. The CDR3 reads CASSPFVAGGPDTQYF. The DNA for the CDR3 is TGCGCCAGCAGTCCCTTCGTAGCGGGGGGGCCAGATACGCAGTATTTT. The chain has TRBV5-1 and TRBJ2-3; 11 bases are a match to TRBD2. This CDR3 has 16 amino acids. Germline V gene lookup returns CDR1 SGHRS and CDR2 YFSETQ. The V and J ends lost 5 bases and 4 bases, in that order; junction bases with no gene match: 9.

V gene TRBV6-1 combines with J gene TRBJ2-5; D assignment may be TRBD1 or TRBD2 (5 bases each). This CDR3 contains 12 residues. V was clipped by 6 bases and J by 5 bases, with 10 bases between them. The germline CDR1 and CDR2 sequences are MNHNS and SASEGT. Here the CDR3 DNA reads TGTGCCAGCAGCCCAGAGGGGGAGACCCAGTACTTC. Protein product: CASSPEGETQYF.

This clonotype was seen only a few times. The V gene is TRBV11-2, the J gene TRBJ2-3; tentative D call: TRBD1 (5 bases). Germline V gene data show CDR1 as SGHAT and CDR2 as FQNNGV. The CDR3 covers 14 residues. Deletions cut 5 bases from V and 2 bases from J, with 11 bases between. The CDR3 loop is CASSPDSLTDTQYF. The CDR3 nucleotides read TGTGCCAGCAGCCCTGACAGTCTCACAGATACGCAGTATTTT.

The chain uses TRBV20-1 and TRBJ2-3; D perhaps matches TRBD1 (7 bases). Per the germline V gene, CDR1 is DFQATT and CDR2 is SNEGSKA (reference sequence). CDR3 length equals 13 residues. The CDR3 nucleotides are TGCAGCGCAGGGGGGCGGGTCGCAGATACGCAGTATTTT. Amino acid sequence: CSAGGRVADTQYF.

In this sample, this clonotype turned up a few times. The chain links TRBV11-2 to TRBJ2-1; D unclear. V dropped 2 bases and J dropped 8 bases, with 13 bases sitting between them. CDR1 is SGHAT and CDR2 is FQNNGV in the germline V gene. CDR3 length: 14 residues. In DNA form, the CDR3 reads TGTGCCAGCAGCTTACCTCCTAACCAGGATGAGCAGTTCTTC. It yields the protein CASSLPPNQDEQFF.

This clonotype showed up just a few times. This rearrangement joins TRBV29-1 to TRBJ2-3; 12 positions agree with TRBD2. The germline V gene encodes CDR1 SQVTM and CDR2 ANQGSEA. The CDR3 is 14 residues long. V shed 4 bases, J shed 4 bases, and the junction held 3 bases outside the gene matches. CDR3 region: CSVVGLAGADTQYF. DNA of the CDR3: TGCAGCGTTGTGGGACTAGCGGGCGCAGATACGCAGTATTTT.

This clonotype was observed a handful of times. The V call is TRBV7-8, the J call TRBJ1-1; D is unresolved. Trimming took 1 base from V and 1 from J, leaving 7 bases between them. The CDR3 has 14 amino acids. Germline CDR1 and CDR2: SGHVS and FQNEAQ. The CDR3 DNA follows: TGTGCCAGCAGCTTAGGCAGAGCGAACACTGAAGCTTTCTTT. This encodes CASSLGRANTEAFF.

This clonotype was found many times. This chain joins TRBV6-6 and TRBJ2-7, with a tentative D call TRBD1 (6 bases). The CDR3 contains 14 residues. V was clipped by 4 bases and J by 3 bases, with 13 bases between them. CDR1 MNHNY and CDR2 SVGAGI come from the germline V gene (reference sequence). The CDR3 spells CASSFQQGDYEQYF. For the CDR3, the DNA is TGTGCCAGCAGTTTCCAACAGGGAGACTACGAGCAGTACTTC.